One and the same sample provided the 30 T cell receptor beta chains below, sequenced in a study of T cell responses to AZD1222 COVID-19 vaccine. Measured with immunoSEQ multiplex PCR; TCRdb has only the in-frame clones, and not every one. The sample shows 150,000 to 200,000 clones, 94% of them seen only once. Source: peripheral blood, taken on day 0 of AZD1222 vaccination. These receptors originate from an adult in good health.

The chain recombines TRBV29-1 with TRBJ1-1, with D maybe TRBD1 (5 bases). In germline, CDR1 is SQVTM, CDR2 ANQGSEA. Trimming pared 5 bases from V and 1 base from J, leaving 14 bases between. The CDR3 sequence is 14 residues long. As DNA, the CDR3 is TGCAGCGTTCAACGGGGCGCGACGAACACTGAAGCTTTCTTT. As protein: CSVQRGATNTEAFF.

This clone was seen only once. The CDR3 region has the DNA TGCGCCAGCACTCCATCGGGAGGGCCCCGGACCGGGGAGCTGTTTTTT. Its translation: CASTPSGGPRTGELFF. The chain is built from TRBV10-1 and TRBJ2-2; TRBD2 matches at 8 bases. J gave up 5 bases and V 7 bases, and 12 bases lay outside the gene matches. CDR1 and CDR2 from the germline V gene are WNHNN and SYGVQD (reference sequence). This CDR3 comprises 16 residues.

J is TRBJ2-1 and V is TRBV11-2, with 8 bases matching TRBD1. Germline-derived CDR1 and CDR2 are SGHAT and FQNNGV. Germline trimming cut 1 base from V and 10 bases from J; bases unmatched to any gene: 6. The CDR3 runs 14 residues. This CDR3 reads CASSLAQGAREQFF. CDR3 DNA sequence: TGTGCCAGCAGCTTAGCCCAGGGGGCGCGGGAGCAGTTCTTC.

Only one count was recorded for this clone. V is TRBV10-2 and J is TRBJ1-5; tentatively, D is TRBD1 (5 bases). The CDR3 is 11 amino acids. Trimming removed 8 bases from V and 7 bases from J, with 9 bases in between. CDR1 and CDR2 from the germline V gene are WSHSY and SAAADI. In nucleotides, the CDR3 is TGCGCCAGCGGGACCTGGCAGCCCCAGCATTTT. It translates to CASGTWQPQHF.

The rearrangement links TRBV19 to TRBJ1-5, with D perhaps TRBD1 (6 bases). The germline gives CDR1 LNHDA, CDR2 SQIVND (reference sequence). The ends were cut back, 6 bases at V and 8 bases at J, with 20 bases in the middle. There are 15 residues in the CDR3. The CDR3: CASRNTGTLLKPQHF. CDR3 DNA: TGTGCCAGTAGGAACACAGGGACCCTGCTAAAGCCCCAGCATTTT.

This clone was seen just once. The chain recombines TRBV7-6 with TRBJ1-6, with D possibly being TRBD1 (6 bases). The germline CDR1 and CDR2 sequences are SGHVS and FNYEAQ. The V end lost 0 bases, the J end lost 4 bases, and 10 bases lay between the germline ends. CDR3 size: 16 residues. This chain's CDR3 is CASSLAGRGYNSPLHF. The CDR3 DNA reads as TGTGCCAGCAGCTTAGCGGGGAGGGGGTATAATTCACCCCTCCACTTT.

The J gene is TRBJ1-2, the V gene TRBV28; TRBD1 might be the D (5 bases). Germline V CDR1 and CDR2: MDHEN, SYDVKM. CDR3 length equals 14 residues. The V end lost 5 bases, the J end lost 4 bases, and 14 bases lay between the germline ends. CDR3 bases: TGTGCCAGCAGTGGGGACCTGGGGAGCTATGGCTACACCTTC. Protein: CASSGDLGSYGYTF.

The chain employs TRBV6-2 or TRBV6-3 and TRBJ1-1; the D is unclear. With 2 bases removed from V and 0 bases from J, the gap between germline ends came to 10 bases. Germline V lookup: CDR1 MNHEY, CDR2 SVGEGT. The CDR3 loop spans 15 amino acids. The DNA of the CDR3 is TGTGCCAGCAGTTACCCCCGGACCATGAACACTGAAGCTTTCTTT. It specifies CASSYPRTMNTEAFF.

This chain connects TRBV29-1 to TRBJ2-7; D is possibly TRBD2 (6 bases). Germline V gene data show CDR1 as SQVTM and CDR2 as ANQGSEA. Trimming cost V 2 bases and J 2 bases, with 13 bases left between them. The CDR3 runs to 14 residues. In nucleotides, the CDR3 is TGCAGCGTTGAATTCGGTAGCGGCACCTACGAGCAGTACTTC. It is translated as CSVEFGSGTYEQYF.

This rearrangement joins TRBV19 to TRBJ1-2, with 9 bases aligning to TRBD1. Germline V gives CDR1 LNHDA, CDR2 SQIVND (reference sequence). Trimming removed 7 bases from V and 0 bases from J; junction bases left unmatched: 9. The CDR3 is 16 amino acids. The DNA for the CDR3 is TGTGCCAGTATACCACAGGGGGCGAGTTCTAACTATGGCTACACCTTC. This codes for CASIPQGASSNYGYTF.

CDR3 residues: CSVEVPKMQTEAFF. The CDR3 DNA reads TGCAGCGTTGAAGTCCCCAAGATGCAGACTGAAGCTTTCTTT. The chain combines TRBV29-1 with TRBJ1-1; D uncertain. CDR1 is SQVTM, CDR2 ANQGSEA, per germline. The CDR3 has 14 residues. V was trimmed by 1 base and J by 5 bases, leaving 14 bases between them.

The CDR3: CASSLRSVRGNSPLHF. The CDR3 region has the DNA TGTGCCAGCTCTCTTAGGTCGGTCAGGGGTAATTCACCCCTCCACTTT. The rearrangement joins TRBV3-1 (or the pseudogene TRBV3-2) to TRBJ1-6, with a weak D call TRBD1 (6 bases). The germline V gene has CDR1 LGHDT and CDR2 YNNKEL (reference sequence). Deletions cut 8 bases from V and 6 bases from J, with 20 bases between. The CDR3 extends over 16 amino acids.

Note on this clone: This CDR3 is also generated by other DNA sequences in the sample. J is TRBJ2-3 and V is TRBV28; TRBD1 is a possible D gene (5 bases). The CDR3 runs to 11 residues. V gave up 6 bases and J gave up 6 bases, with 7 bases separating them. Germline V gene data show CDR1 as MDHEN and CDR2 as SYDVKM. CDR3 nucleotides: TGTGCCAGCAGCAGGGTCGATACGCAGTATTTT. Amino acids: CASSRVDTQYF.

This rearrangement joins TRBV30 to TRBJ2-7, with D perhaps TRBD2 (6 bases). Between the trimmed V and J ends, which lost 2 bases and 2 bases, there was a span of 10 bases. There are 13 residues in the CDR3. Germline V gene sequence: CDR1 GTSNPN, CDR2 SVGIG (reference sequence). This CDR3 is CAWSPGGPYEQYF. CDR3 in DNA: TGTGCCTGGAGTCCAGGAGGGCCCTACGAGCAGTACTTC.

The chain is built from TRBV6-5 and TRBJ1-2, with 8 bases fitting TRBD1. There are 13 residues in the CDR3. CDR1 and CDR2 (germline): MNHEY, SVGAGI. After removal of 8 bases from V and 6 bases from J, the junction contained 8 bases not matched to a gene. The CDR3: CASGKTGEDGYTF. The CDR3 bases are TGTGCCAGCGGGAAGACAGGGGAAGATGGCTACACCTTC.

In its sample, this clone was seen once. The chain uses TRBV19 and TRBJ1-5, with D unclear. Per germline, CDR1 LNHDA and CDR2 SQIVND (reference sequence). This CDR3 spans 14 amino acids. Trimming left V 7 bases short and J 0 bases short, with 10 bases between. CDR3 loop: CASTMAYSNQPQHF. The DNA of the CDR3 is TGTGCCAGTACCATGGCTTATAGCAATCAGCCCCAGCATTTT.

The CDR3 loop is CASSFGTVNTEAFF. CDR3 sequence (DNA): TGTGCCAGCAGTTTCGGGACGGTGAACACTGAAGCTTTCTTT. V is TRBV28 and J is TRBJ1-1, with D tentatively TRBD1 (5 bases). The CDR3 sequence is 14 residues long. V was trimmed by 3 bases and J by 0 bases, leaving 8 bases between them. Germline CDR1 MDHEN, CDR2 SYDVKM. The whole variable domain, filled in from reference TRBV28 and TRBJ1-1, reads DVKVTQSSRYLVKRTGEKVFLECVQDMDHENMFWYRQDPGLGLRLIYFSYDVKMKEKGDIPEGYSVSREKKERFSLILESASTNQTSMYLCASSFGTVNTEAFFGQGTRLTVV.

CDR3 in DNA: TGTGCCAGCAGTTACGGGCCAGCGGGAGTTAATGAGCAGTTCTTC. Translating gives CASSYGPAGVNEQFF. V is TRBV6-5 and J is TRBJ2-1; 8 bases fit TRBD2. Trimming took 2 bases from V and 7 from J; bases not matched to a gene: 7. The length of the CDR3 is 15 residues. Germline V gives CDR1 MNHEY, CDR2 SVGAGI.

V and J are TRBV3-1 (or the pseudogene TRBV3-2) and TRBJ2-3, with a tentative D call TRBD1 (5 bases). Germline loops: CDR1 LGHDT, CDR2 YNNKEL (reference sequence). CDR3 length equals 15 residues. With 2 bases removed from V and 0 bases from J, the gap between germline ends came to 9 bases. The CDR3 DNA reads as TGTGCCAGCAGCCAACCCCAGGGTAGCACAGATACGCAGTATTTT. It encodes CASSQPQGSTDTQYF.

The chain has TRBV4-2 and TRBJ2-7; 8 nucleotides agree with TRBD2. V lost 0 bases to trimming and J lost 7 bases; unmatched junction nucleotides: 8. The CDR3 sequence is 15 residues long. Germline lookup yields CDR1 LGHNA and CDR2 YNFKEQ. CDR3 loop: CASSQDGAGGKEQYF. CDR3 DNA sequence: TGTGCCAGCAGCCAAGATGGCGCGGGGGGAAAGGAGCAGTACTTC.

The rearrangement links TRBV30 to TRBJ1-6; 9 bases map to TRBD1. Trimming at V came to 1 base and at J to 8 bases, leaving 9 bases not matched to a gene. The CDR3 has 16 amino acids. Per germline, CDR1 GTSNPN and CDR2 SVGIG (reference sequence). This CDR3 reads CAWSAGTGILDSPLHF. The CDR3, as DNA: TGTGCCTGGAGTGCCGGGACAGGGATTCTTGATTCACCCCTCCACTTT.

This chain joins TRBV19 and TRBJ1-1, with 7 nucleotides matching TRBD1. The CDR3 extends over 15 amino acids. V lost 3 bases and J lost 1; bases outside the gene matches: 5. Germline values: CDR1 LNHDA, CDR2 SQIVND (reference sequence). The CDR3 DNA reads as TGTGCCAGTAGTATCTCCGGGACAGCGAACACTGAAGCTTTCTTT. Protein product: CASSISGTANTEAFF.

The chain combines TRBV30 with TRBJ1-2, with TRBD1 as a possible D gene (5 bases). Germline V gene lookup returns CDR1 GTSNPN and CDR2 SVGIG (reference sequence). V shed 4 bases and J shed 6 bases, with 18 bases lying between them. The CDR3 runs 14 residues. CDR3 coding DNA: TGTGCCTGGAAGGGGTCTGATAGGTATCATGGCTACACCTTC. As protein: CAWKGSDRYHGYTF.

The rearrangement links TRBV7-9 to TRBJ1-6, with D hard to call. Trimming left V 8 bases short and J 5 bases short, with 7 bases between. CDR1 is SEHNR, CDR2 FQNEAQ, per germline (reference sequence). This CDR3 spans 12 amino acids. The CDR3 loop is CASGRDNSPLHF. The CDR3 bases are TGTGCCAGCGGGAGAGATAATTCACCCCTCCACTTT.

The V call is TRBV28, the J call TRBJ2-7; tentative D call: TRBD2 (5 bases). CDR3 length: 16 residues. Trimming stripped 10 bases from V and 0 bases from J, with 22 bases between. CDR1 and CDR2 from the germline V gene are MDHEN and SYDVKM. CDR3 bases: TGTGCCATCGCGTCCGGACTCCGCTCATCCTCCTACGAGCAGTACTTC. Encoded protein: CAIASGLRSSSYEQYF.

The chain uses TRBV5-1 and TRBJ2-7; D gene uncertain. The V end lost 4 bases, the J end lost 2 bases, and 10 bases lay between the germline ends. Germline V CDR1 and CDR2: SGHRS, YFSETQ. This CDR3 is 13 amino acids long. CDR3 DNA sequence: TGCGCCAGCAGCCCCCAGGTGGCCTACGAGCAGTACTTC. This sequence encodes CASSPQVAYEQYF.

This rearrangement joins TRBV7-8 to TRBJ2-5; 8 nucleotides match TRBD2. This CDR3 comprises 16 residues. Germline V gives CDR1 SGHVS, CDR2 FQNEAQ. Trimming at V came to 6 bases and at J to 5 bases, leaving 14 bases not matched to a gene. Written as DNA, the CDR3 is TGTGCCAGCAGTCCCAGACTAGCGTCCTCCTCGGAGACCCAGTACTTC. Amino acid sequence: CASSPRLASSSETQYF.

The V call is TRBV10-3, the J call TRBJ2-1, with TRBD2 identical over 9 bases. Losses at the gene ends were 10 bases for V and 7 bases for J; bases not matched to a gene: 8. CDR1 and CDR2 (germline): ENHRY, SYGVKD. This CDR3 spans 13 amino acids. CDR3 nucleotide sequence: TGTGCCACGAAGACTAGCGGCTATAATGAGCAGTTCTTC. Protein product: CATKTSGYNEQFF.

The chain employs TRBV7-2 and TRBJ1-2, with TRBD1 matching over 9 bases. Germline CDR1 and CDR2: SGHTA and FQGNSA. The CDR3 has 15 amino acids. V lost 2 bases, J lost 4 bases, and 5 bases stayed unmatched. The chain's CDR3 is CASSLWDRDSYGYTF. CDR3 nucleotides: TGTGCCAGCAGCTTATGGGACAGGGATTCCTATGGCTACACCTTC. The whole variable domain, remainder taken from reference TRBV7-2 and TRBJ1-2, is GAGVSQSPSNKVTEKGKDVELRCDPISGHTALYWYRQSLGQGLEFLIYFQGNSAPDKSGLPSDRFSAERTGGSVSTLTIQRTQQEDSAVYLCASSLWDRDSYGYTFGSGTRLTVV.

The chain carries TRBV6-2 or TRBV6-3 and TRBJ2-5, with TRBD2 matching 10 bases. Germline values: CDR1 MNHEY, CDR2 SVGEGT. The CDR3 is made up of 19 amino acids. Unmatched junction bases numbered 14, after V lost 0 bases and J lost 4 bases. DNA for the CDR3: TGTGCCAGCAGTTACTCGCGGTCTAGCGGGAGTGGATTACGAGAGACCCAGTACTTC. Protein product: CASSYSRSSGSGLRETQYF.